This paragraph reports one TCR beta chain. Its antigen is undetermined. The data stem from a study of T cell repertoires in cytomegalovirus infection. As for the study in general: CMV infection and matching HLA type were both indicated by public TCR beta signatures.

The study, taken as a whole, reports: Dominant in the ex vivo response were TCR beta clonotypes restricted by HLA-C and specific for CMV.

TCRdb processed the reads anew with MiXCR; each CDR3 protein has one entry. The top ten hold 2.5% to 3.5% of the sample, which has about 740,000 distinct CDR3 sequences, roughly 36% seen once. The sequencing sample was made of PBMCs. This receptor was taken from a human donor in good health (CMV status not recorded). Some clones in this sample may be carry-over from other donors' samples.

CDR3 nucleotide sequence: TGTGCCAGCAGTTTCGCTAACGGGAGGCAGTCCTACGAGCAGTACTTC. This translates into CASSFANGRQSYEQYF. V and J are TRBV28 and TRBJ2-7, with 7 bases identical to TRBD2. The CDR3 is 16 residues long. Germline V gene sequence: CDR1 MDHEN, CDR2 SYDVKM. The V gene end was trimmed by 3 bases and the J gene end by 1 base; junction bases not matched to a gene: 9. Supplemented by reference TRBV28 and TRBJ2-7, the full variable domain reads DVKVTQSSRYLVKRTGEKVFLECVQDMDHENMFWYRQDPGLGLRLIYFSYDVKMKEKGDIPEGYSVSREKKERFSLILESASTNQTSMYLCASSFANGRQSYEQYFGPGTRLTVT.